This is a list of T cell receptor beta chains from one sample in a study of T cell responses to AZD1222 COVID-19 vaccine. Sequenced by immunoSEQ multiplex PCR; TCRdb stores in-frame clones only, minus some. The table lists fewer than 120,000 clones, 65% to 85% of them singletons. The sequencing used peripheral blood, collected on day 0 of AZD1222 vaccination. These receptors were collected from an adult in good health. The CDR3 runs from the conserved cysteine through the conserved F or W. D genes are given only for firm matches.

J gene: TRBJ1-5
D gene: -
V gene: TRBV28
CDR3 length: 18
CDR3 protein: CASLRLQWTGGSNQPQHF

J gene: TRBJ1-4
D gene: TRBD1
V gene: TRBV10-2
CDR3 length: 17
CDR3 protein: CASRLGTGGAVKEKLFF

J gene: TRBJ2-3
D gene: TRBD1
V gene: TRBV23-1
CDR3 length: 17
CDR3 protein: CASSQSMDRGPTDTQYF

J gene: TRBJ2-7
D gene: -
V gene: TRBV12-3/TRBV12-4
CDR3 length: 13
CDR3 protein: CASSSDRRYEQYF

J gene: TRBJ1-2
D gene: -
V gene: TRBV18
CDR3 length: 18
CDR3 protein: CASSPGSGIKSGEGGYTF

J gene: TRBJ1-2
D gene: TRBD1
V gene: TRBV7-9
CDR3 length: 15
CDR3 protein: CASSPPTGADYGYTF

J gene: TRBJ1-3
D gene: TRBD1
V gene: TRBV19
CDR3 length: 16
CDR3 protein: CASSRPGGPSGNTIYF

J gene: TRBJ2-1
D gene: -
V gene: TRBV5-1
CDR3 length: 17
CDR3 protein: CASSLVSGAQFLGEQFF

J gene: TRBJ2-1
D gene: -
V gene: TRBV3-1/TRBV3-2
CDR3 length: 15
CDR3 protein: CASSQGPGGVSEQFF

J gene: TRBJ1-2
D gene: TRBD1
V gene: TRBV28
CDR3 length: 15
CDR3 protein: CASTSDRGGDYGYTF

J gene: TRBJ2-2
D gene: -
V gene: TRBV10-3
CDR3 length: 17
CDR3 protein: CAISGGYVGANTGELFF